These T cell receptor beta chains were read from a single sample in a study of cytomegalovirus exposure and HLA in healthy donors. Assay: immunoSEQ multiplex PCR; the TCRdb copy retains only in-frame clones and omits some. The sample shows about 190,000 clones, 70% to 80% of them seen only once. Material: PBMCs. The receptors here all came from a woman aged 45-65 years in good health and CMV-seronegative. Each CDR3 is given with its conserved first and last residue. The D gene is left open where the match is weak. Some rows have no size entry. The others give once, few or many, or a class for an expanded clone.

j_call: TRBJ2-1; d_call: .; v_call: TRBV6-1; clone_size: .; cdr3_nt: TGTGCCAGCAGTGCGGGGGGGACAGTGAATGAGCAGTTCTTC; cdr3_aa: CASSAGGTVNEQFF
j_call: TRBJ1-2; d_call: TRBD1; v_call: TRBV4-2; clone_size: few; cdr3_nt: TGTGCCAGCAGCCAAGACAGGACAGGGGGGGTAAGAGGCTACACCTTC; cdr3_aa: CASSQDRTGGVRGYTF
j_call: TRBJ1-1; d_call: .; v_call: TRBV7-2; clone_size: .; cdr3_nt: TGTGCCAGCAGCTTAGTTACGGTTAGGACAGAAGCTTTCTTT; cdr3_aa: CASSLVTVRTEAFF
j_call: TRBJ2-1; d_call: .; v_call: TRBV7-9; clone_size: few; cdr3_nt: TGTGCCAGCAGCTTTCGCCAGACCTACAATGAGCAGTTCTTC; cdr3_aa: CASSFRQTYNEQFF
j_call: TRBJ2-3; d_call: .; v_call: TRBV27; clone_size: .; cdr3_nt: TGTGCCAGCAGCCCAATTAGTGGAGTAAGCACAGATACGCAGTATTTT; cdr3_aa: CASSPISGVSTDTQYF
j_call: TRBJ1-2; d_call: TRBD1; v_call: TRBV4-3; clone_size: .; cdr3_nt: TGCGCCAGCAGCCAAGAAAGGTGGGGGACAGGACCTATTGGCTACACCTTC; cdr3_aa: CASSQERWGTGPIGYTF
j_call: TRBJ2-7; d_call: TRBD2; v_call: TRBV5-1; clone_size: .; cdr3_nt: TGCGCCACCTCTAGCGGGGGGTCCTCCTACGAGCAGTACTTC; cdr3_aa: CATSSGGSSYEQYF
j_call: TRBJ2-1; d_call: TRBD2; v_call: TRBV7-9; clone_size: .; cdr3_nt: TGTGCCAGCAGCCCCCAACTAGCGGGAGTCTCTAATGAGCAGTTCTTC; cdr3_aa: CASSPQLAGVSNEQFF
j_call: TRBJ1-1; d_call: TRBD1; v_call: TRBV25-1; clone_size: .; cdr3_nt: TGTGCCAGCAGTGGAACAGGGGGGAGTGAAGCTTTCTTT; cdr3_aa: CASSGTGGSEAFF
j_call: TRBJ2-1; d_call: .; v_call: TRBV6-6; clone_size: .; cdr3_nt: TGTGCCAGCAGTTCAGGGATCCCGAGTGAGCAGTTCTTC; cdr3_aa: CASSSGIPSEQFF
j_call: TRBJ2-5; d_call: TRBD2; v_call: TRBV4-2; clone_size: .; cdr3_nt: TGTGCCAGCAGCCAACCTAGCGGGAGTATAGGAGAGACCCAGTACTTC; cdr3_aa: CASSQPSGSIGETQYF
j_call: TRBJ1-1; d_call: TRBD1; v_call: TRBV6-1; clone_size: few; cdr3_nt: TGTGCCAGCAGGGGGACAGGGGTGGCCACTGAAGCTTTCTTT; cdr3_aa: CASRGTGVATEAFF
j_call: TRBJ2-7; d_call: .; v_call: TRBV7-9; clone_size: .; cdr3_nt: TGTGCCAGCGCAAGCTCACATAATATCAGGCGCGCCTACGAGCAGTACTTC; cdr3_aa: CASASSHNIRRAYEQYF
j_call: TRBJ1-2; d_call: .; v_call: TRBV5-4; clone_size: .; cdr3_nt: TGTGCCAGCAGCTCGCGGGGAAAATCCCAATATGGCTACACCTTC; cdr3_aa: CASSSRGKSQYGYTF
j_call: TRBJ2-7; d_call: .; v_call: TRBV7-9; clone_size: once; cdr3_nt: TGTGCCAGCAGCCTCCCTCCTGCCTACGAGCAGTACTTC; cdr3_aa: CASSLPPAYEQYF
j_call: TRBJ2-3; d_call: TRBD2; v_call: TRBV19; clone_size: .; cdr3_nt: TGTGCCAGTAGGAGGCGGGGGGTTTATACGCAGTATTTT; cdr3_aa: CASRRRGVYTQYF
j_call: TRBJ1-2; d_call: .; v_call: TRBV5-1; clone_size: .; cdr3_nt: TGCGCCAGCAGCTTGTTAGTAGAAGCTAACTATGGCTACACCTTC; cdr3_aa: CASSLLVEANYGYTF
j_call: TRBJ2-1; d_call: .; v_call: TRBV7-8; clone_size: .; cdr3_nt: TGTGCCAGCAGCTTAGCTAACTCCGGGAGAACCTACAATGAGCAGTTCTTC; cdr3_aa: CASSLANSGRTYNEQFF
j_call: TRBJ2-2; d_call: .; v_call: TRBV11-2; clone_size: .; cdr3_nt: TGTGCCAGCAGCCCTCTCGATAGGGGCGGGGAGCTGTTTTTT; cdr3_aa: CASSPLDRGGELFF
j_call: TRBJ1-1; d_call: .; v_call: TRBV12-5; clone_size: .; cdr3_nt: TGTGCTAGTGGTTCCTTTAGACTGGAAGCGAACACTGAAGCTTTCTTT; cdr3_aa: CASGSFRLEANTEAFF
j_call: TRBJ1-1; d_call: .; v_call: TRBV27; clone_size: .; cdr3_nt: TGTGCCAGCAGTCGCTACAGAGACACTGAAGCTTTCTTT; cdr3_aa: CASSRYRDTEAFF
j_call: TRBJ2-7; d_call: .; v_call: TRBV7-8; clone_size: .; cdr3_nt: TGTGCCAGCAGCCTGGACAGATCCTACGAGCAGTACTTC; cdr3_aa: CASSLDRSYEQYF
j_call: TRBJ2-5; d_call: TRBD1; v_call: TRBV6-5; clone_size: .; cdr3_nt: TGTGCCAGCAGTTACGAAGGGACAGGGCTAGAGACCCAGTACTTC; cdr3_aa: CASSYEGTGLETQYF
j_call: TRBJ2-7; d_call: .; v_call: TRBV5-1; clone_size: .; cdr3_nt: TGCGCCAGCAGCTTGGTCCGGGGGATGAGAATGACATCCTACGAGCAGTACTTC; cdr3_aa: CASSLVRGMRMTSYEQYF
j_call: TRBJ2-5; d_call: TRBD1; v_call: TRBV19; clone_size: .; cdr3_nt: TGTGCCAGTAGTATAGGCAGGGGGTCTCTAGAGACCCAGTACTTC; cdr3_aa: CASSIGRGSLETQYF
j_call: TRBJ2-1; d_call: TRBD1; v_call: TRBV19; clone_size: .; cdr3_nt: TGTGCCAGTAGTATAGTTATCGGACAGGGTGACAATGAGCAGTTCTTC; cdr3_aa: CASSIVIGQGDNEQFF
j_call: TRBJ1-1; d_call: .; v_call: TRBV19; clone_size: .; cdr3_nt: TGTGCCAGTAGATTACAGGGCCTCGCTGAAGCTTTCTTT; cdr3_aa: CASRLQGLAEAFF
j_call: TRBJ2-7; d_call: TRBD1; v_call: TRBV29-1; clone_size: once; cdr3_nt: TGCAGCGTTGGACACCGGGACAGGGTCCACGAGCAGTACTTC; cdr3_aa: CSVGHRDRVHEQYF
j_call: TRBJ2-4; d_call: TRBD2; v_call: TRBV6-5; clone_size: .; cdr3_nt: TGTGCCAGCAGTTACTCGGGCGGGAGGAATTATGACATTCAGTACTTC; cdr3_aa: CASSYSGGRNYDIQYF
j_call: TRBJ1-1; d_call: TRBD1; v_call: TRBV28; clone_size: .; cdr3_nt: TGTGCCAGCAGCCACCAGACAGGGATGAACACTGAAGCTTTCTTT; cdr3_aa: CASSHQTGMNTEAFF
j_call: TRBJ1-6; d_call: TRBD1; v_call: TRBV19; clone_size: .; cdr3_nt: TGTGCCAGTAGTATTGGACAGGGTAATTCACCCCTCCACTTT; cdr3_aa: CASSIGQGNSPLHF
j_call: TRBJ2-2; d_call: TRBD2; v_call: TRBV9; clone_size: .; cdr3_nt: TGTGCCAGCAGCGTAGGCGGGGGGGCCACCGGGGAGCTGTTTTTT; cdr3_aa: CASSVGGGATGELFF
j_call: TRBJ2-1; d_call: TRBD2; v_call: TRBV5-5; clone_size: .; cdr3_nt: TGTGCCAGCAGTCAAGGACTAGCGGGAAACAATGAGCAGTTCTTC; cdr3_aa: CASSQGLAGNNEQFF
j_call: TRBJ1-1; d_call: .; v_call: TRBV5-1; clone_size: few; cdr3_nt: TGCGCCAGCAGCTCCGCGGGGGGCGTGAGGGCTTTCTTT; cdr3_aa: CASSSAGGVRAFF
j_call: TRBJ2-3; d_call: TRBD2; v_call: TRBV12-5; clone_size: .; cdr3_nt: TGTGCTAGTGGTTTGGTAGGATCTGGACTAGCGGGGATAGATACGCAGTATTTT; cdr3_aa: CASGLVGSGLAGIDTQYF
j_call: TRBJ2-1; d_call: .; v_call: TRBV28; clone_size: .; cdr3_nt: TGTGCCAGCAGTTTTGACCGTCGACTTCAGTTCTTC; cdr3_aa: CASSFDRRLQFF
j_call: TRBJ1-2; d_call: .; v_call: TRBV9; clone_size: .; cdr3_nt: TGTGCCAGCAGCGGCCGACAGAAAACAAACTTAGCTAACTATGGCTACACCTTC; cdr3_aa: CASSGRQKTNLANYGYTF
j_call: TRBJ1-3; d_call: TRBD1; v_call: TRBV28; clone_size: .; cdr3_nt: TGTGCCAGCAGTTCACAGGGGAAAGGAAACACCATATATTTT; cdr3_aa: CASSSQGKGNTIYF
j_call: TRBJ2-7; d_call: TRBD2; v_call: TRBV28; clone_size: .; cdr3_nt: TGTGCCAGCAGTTTCGGCCTAGCGGGGGCCTACGAGCAGTACTTC; cdr3_aa: CASSFGLAGAYEQYF
j_call: TRBJ1-1; d_call: .; v_call: TRBV5-1; clone_size: .; cdr3_nt: TGCGCCAGCAGCTTGGTGGTGGGGCGCTTAGAAGCTTTCTTT; cdr3_aa: CASSLVVGRLEAFF
j_call: TRBJ1-2; d_call: .; v_call: TRBV28; clone_size: .; cdr3_nt: TGTGCCAGCAGTTTTCGGTTAAACTATGGCTACACCTTC; cdr3_aa: CASSFRLNYGYTF
j_call: TRBJ2-4; d_call: TRBD1; v_call: TRBV28; clone_size: .; cdr3_nt: TGTGCCATAGGACAGGGAATAGGAATTCAGTACTTC; cdr3_aa: CAIGQGIGIQYF
j_call: TRBJ2-7; d_call: TRBD1; v_call: TRBV7-2; clone_size: .; cdr3_nt: TGTGCCAGCAGCCCTACCGGGACAGGGCTCTACGAGCAGTACTTC; cdr3_aa: CASSPTGTGLYEQYF
j_call: TRBJ1-2; d_call: .; v_call: TRBV19; clone_size: .; cdr3_nt: TGTGCCAGTAGTCCCGACAGGCTTGCCCGAGGCTACACCTTC; cdr3_aa: CASSPDRLARGYTF
j_call: TRBJ2-3; d_call: .; v_call: TRBV4-3; clone_size: few; cdr3_nt: TGCGCCAGCAGCCAAGAGAACCCCGGGACAGATACGCAGTATTTT; cdr3_aa: CASSQENPGTDTQYF
j_call: TRBJ1-4; d_call: TRBD1; v_call: TRBV6-6; clone_size: .; cdr3_nt: TGTGCCAGCAGTTACAGCCAGGGGGGAAAACTGTTTTTT; cdr3_aa: CASSYSQGGKLFF
j_call: TRBJ1-1; d_call: .; v_call: TRBV4-1; clone_size: once; cdr3_nt: TGCGCCAGCAGCCCCATCGGGGGAAGCACTGAAGCTTTCTTT; cdr3_aa: CASSPIGGSTEAFF
j_call: TRBJ2-4; d_call: .; v_call: TRBV29-1; clone_size: .; cdr3_nt: TGCAGCGTTACAGGGTCCCAAAACATTCAGTACTTC; cdr3_aa: CSVTGSQNIQYF
j_call: TRBJ1-1; d_call: TRBD1; v_call: TRBV5-6; clone_size: .; cdr3_nt: TGTGCCAGCAGCTTTGCGACAGGGGGGAACACTGAAGCTTTCTTT; cdr3_aa: CASSFATGGNTEAFF
j_call: TRBJ2-7; d_call: .; v_call: TRBV5-4; clone_size: .; cdr3_nt: TGTGCCAGCAGCTTCTCCCTCTTCTCCGAGCAGTACTTC; cdr3_aa: CASSFSLFSEQYF
j_call: TRBJ1-1; d_call: .; v_call: TRBV7-9; clone_size: .; cdr3_nt: TGTGCCAGCAGCCCCCGCTCAGGGTCGGACACTGAAGCTTTCTTT; cdr3_aa: CASSPRSGSDTEAFF
j_call: TRBJ2-5; d_call: .; v_call: TRBV7-9; clone_size: .; cdr3_nt: TGTGCCGGCACCCTGGACAGTAAGAAAGAGACCCAGTACTTC; cdr3_aa: CAGTLDSKKETQYF
j_call: TRBJ2-7; d_call: .; v_call: TRBV4-1; clone_size: .; cdr3_nt: TGCGCCAGCAGCCAAGGTCAGGAGGCCCACTACGAGCAGTACTTC; cdr3_aa: CASSQGQEAHYEQYF